These T cell receptor beta chains were read from a single sample in a study of blood T cell repertoires in COVID-19. Some clones are missing from TCRdb's copy, which holds only in-frame ones; the method was immunoSEQ multiplex PCR. The sample contains just over 350,000 clones, less than 90% of which appear only once. The specimen sequenced was peripheral blood. These receptors were obtained from an older woman with COVID-19, enrolled during active disease. CDR3s include the opening cysteine and the closing phenylalanine or tryptophan. Fields, in order: V gene, clone size, D gene, J gene, CDR3 protein, CDR3 DNA. A D gene is named only where the DNA matches it firmly. Part of the rows lack a size; the others show once, few, many or a class for expanded clones.

TRBV20-1	NA	NA	TRBJ2-1	CSASEGPPYNEQFF	TGCAGTGCTAGTGAGGGGCCCCCCTACAATGAGCAGTTCTTC
TRBV18	NA	TRBD2	TRBJ2-7	CASSPPSSGGSYEQYF	TGTGCCAGCTCACCACCCTCTAGCGGGGGTTCCTACGAGCAGTACTTC
TRBV5-6	many	TRBD1	TRBJ1-3	CASKRGTAGNTIYF	TGTGCCAGCAAAAGGGGGACAGCTGGAAACACCATATATTTT
TRBV24-1	NA	NA	TRBJ2-3	CATRGVSDTQYF	TGTGCCACCAGGGGCGTGTCGGATACGCAGTATTTT
TRBV2	NA	NA	TRBJ2-5	CASSDPSRGSQETQYF	TGTGCCAGCAGTGACCCCAGCAGGGGAAGCCAAGAGACCCAGTACTTC
TRBV25-1	few	NA	TRBJ1-2	CASSPTTGLKYGYTF	TGTGCCAGCAGTCCAACCACGGGACTGAAGTATGGCTACACCTTC
TRBV9	NA	TRBD2	TRBJ2-2	CASSVWYSGGSGGELFF	TGTGCCAGCAGCGTATGGTATAGCGGGGGTTCCGGCGGGGAGCTGTTTTTT
TRBV4-3	NA	NA	TRBJ2-3	CASSLQGLGTDTQYF	TGCGCCAGCAGCCTCCAGGGTCTCGGCACAGATACGCAGTATTTT
TRBV11-1	NA	NA	TRBJ2-7	CASSLGVVYEQYF	TGTGCCAGCAGCTTAGGTGTCGTTTACGAGCAGTACTTC
TRBV5-6	few	NA	TRBJ2-3	CASSLKTALEADTQYF	TGTGCCAGCAGCCTTAAGACAGCCTTAGAAGCGGATACGCAGTATTTT
TRBV18	NA	NA	TRBJ1-1	CASSPPIDREGTEAFF	TGTGCCAGCTCACCACCGATAGATCGGGAAGGGACTGAAGCTTTCTTT
TRBV6-5	NA	NA	TRBJ1-5	CASSYSGRVDQPQHF	TGTGCCAGCAGTTACTCGGGCAGGGTCGATCAGCCCCAGCATTTT
TRBV11-3	NA	TRBD1	TRBJ1-1	CASSLLGRGATNTEAFF	TGTGCCAGCAGCTTACTGGGCAGGGGGGCCACGAACACTGAAGCTTTCTTT
TRBV7-3	NA	NA	TRBJ2-1	CASSLGPLNEQFF	TGTGCCAGCAGCTTGGGCCCGCTCAATGAGCAGTTCTTC
TRBV5-1	NA	TRBD1	TRBJ1-3	CASSPRTGAFGNTIYF	TGCGCCAGCAGCCCTCGGACAGGGGCCTTCGGAAACACCATATATTTT
TRBV11-1	once	TRBD2	TRBJ2-1	CASSPRTSGGNEQFF	TGTGCCAGCAGCCCCCGGACTAGCGGGGGAAATGAGCAGTTCTTC
TRBV7-8	NA	NA	TRBJ2-3	CASSLATDTQYF	TGTGCCAGCAGCTTGGCCACAGATACGCAGTATTTT
TRBV4-1	few	TRBD2	TRBJ2-5	CASSQPRGGGETQYF	TGCGCCAGCAGCCAACCCCGGGGGGGAGGAGAGACCCAGTACTTC
TRBV2	NA	NA	TRBJ1-4	CASSEGRDLYVNEKLFF	TGTGCCAGCAGTGAGGGCAGGGATCTTTATGTTAATGAAAAACTGTTTTTT
TRBV4-1	NA	NA	TRBJ2-1	CASSHVFGQSSYNEQFF	TGCGCCAGCAGCCACGTTTTCGGACAGAGCTCCTACAATGAGCAGTTCTTC
TRBV7-3	many	NA	TRBJ2-1	CASSDATGDYNEQFF	TGTGCCAGCAGTGATGCCACGGGGGACTACAATGAGCAGTTCTTC
TRBV5-1	NA	TRBD2	TRBJ2-1	CASSFNPLAGGPNEQFF	TGCGCCAGCAGCTTCAACCCTCTAGCGGGGGGGCCCAATGAGCAGTTCTTC
TRBV7-2	NA	NA	TRBJ2-3	CASSLWHPDTQYF	TGTGCCAGCAGCTTATGGCACCCAGATACGCAGTATTTT
TRBV5-4	NA	TRBD1	TRBJ2-1	CASSQKQGRSYNEQFF	TGTGCCAGCAGCCAAAAACAGGGGCGCTCCTACAATGAGCAGTTCTTC
TRBV19	NA	TRBD2	TRBJ2-3	CASEGLVTDTQYF	TGTGCCAGCGAGGGACTAGTCACAGATACGCAGTATTTT
TRBV18	NA	NA	TRBJ2-7	CASSHDDGAYEQYF	TGTGCCAGCTCGCACGACGACGGGGCCTACGAGCAGTACTTC
TRBV5-3	NA	TRBD2	TRBJ2-1	CARSPLAGLYNEQFF	TGTGCCAGAAGTCCCCTAGCGGGGTTGTACAATGAGCAGTTCTTC
TRBV3-1/TRBV3-2	NA	NA	TRBJ1-2	CAGSQAGRVYGYTF	TGTGCCGGCAGCCAAGCAGGGAGGGTCTATGGCTACACCTTC
TRBV19	NA	NA	TRBJ1-2	CASSIDRVAAGYGYTF	TGTGCCAGTAGTATAGATCGGGTCGCCGCCGGCTATGGCTACACCTTC
TRBV3-1/TRBV3-2	NA	NA	TRBJ1-5	CASSQDNNQPQHF	TGTGCCAGCAGTCAGGATAACAATCAGCCCCAGCATTTT
TRBV5-4	few	TRBD1	TRBJ1-1	CASSLSQGVNTEAFF	TGTGCCAGCAGCTTGTCCCAGGGGGTGAACACTGAAGCTTTCTTT
TRBV6-2/TRBV6-3	once	NA	TRBJ2-5	CASSYLSEGTQYF	TGTGCCAGCAGTTATTTGTCGGAGGGGACCCAGTACTTC
TRBV19	NA	NA	TRBJ2-7	CASSLATGSSYEQYF	TGTGCCAGTAGTCTGGCTACGGGGAGCTCCTACGAGCAGTACTTC
TRBV7-8	NA	TRBD2	TRBJ2-1	CASSQGSGGGALHSYNEQFF	TGTGCCAGCAGCCAAGGGTCCGGCGGGGGGGCCCTTCACTCCTACAATGAGCAGTTCTTC
TRBV4-1	NA	NA	TRBJ2-7	CASSQPGVSYEQYF	TGCGCCAGCAGCCAGCCAGGGGTCTCCTACGAGCAGTACTTC
TRBV5-4	NA	TRBD1	TRBJ1-6	CASSFYSGGNSPLHF	TGTGCCAGCAGCTTTTATTCAGGGGGTAATTCACCCCTCCACTTT
TRBV9	few	NA	TRBJ1-3	CASSVDSLGNTIYF	TGTGCCAGCAGCGTAGACAGCCTCGGAAACACCATATATTTT
TRBV7-3	NA	TRBD1	TRBJ1-1	CASSLNPVGTGGNTEAFF	TGTGCCAGCAGCTTAAACCCCGTAGGAACAGGGGGGAACACTGAAGCTTTCTTT
TRBV29-1	NA	TRBD1	TRBJ1-1	CSVVGTGTEAFF	TGCAGCGTTGTGGGGACAGGGACTGAAGCTTTCTTT
TRBV7-9	NA	TRBD1	TRBJ1-2	CASSFDWTGANYGYTF	TGTGCCAGCAGTTTCGACTGGACAGGGGCGAACTATGGCTACACCTTC
TRBV11-3	NA	NA	TRBJ2-2	CASSFETSEDGELFF	TGTGCCAGCAGCTTTGAAACTTCAGAGGACGGGGAGCTGTTTTTT
TRBV12-3/TRBV12-4	NA	NA	TRBJ1-2	CASSLDRTYGYTF	TGTGCCAGCAGTTTAGACAGGACCTATGGCTACACCTTC
TRBV13	NA	TRBD1	TRBJ1-2	CASSADRGANYGYTF	TGTGCCAGCAGCGCCGACAGGGGTGCTAACTATGGCTACACCTTC
TRBV3-1/TRBV3-2	NA	NA	TRBJ1-2	CASSQLEIQVGVYTF	TGTGCCAGCAGCCAACTAGAAATACAGGTCGGAGTCTACACCTTC
TRBV2	NA	NA	TRBJ2-7	CASTSLVSYEQYF	TGTGCCAGCACTTCACTAGTCTCCTACGAGCAGTACTTC
TRBV6-2/TRBV6-3	NA	NA	TRBJ2-1	CASSYRSYEQFF	TGTGCCAGCAGTTATCGCAGTTATGAGCAGTTCTTC